This TCR beta chain was observed in a study of T cell responses to AZD1222 COVID-19 vaccine. The CDR3 totals 14 residues. The V end lost 4 bases, the J end lost 5 bases, and 15 bases lay between the germline ends. The germline CDR1 and CDR2 sequences are SGHTS and YDEGEE. Only in-frame clones appear in the TCRdb table, and some are missing; sequencing was by immunoSEQ multiplex PCR. The sample holds approximately 150,000 clones, about 92% seen once. In this sample, this clone turned up once. The specimen comprised peripheral blood, sampled on day 0 of AZD1222 vaccination. The TCR comes from an adult in good health. J is TRBJ1-1 and V is TRBV5-8, with D tentatively TRBD1 (5 bases). CDR3 coding DNA: TGTGCCAGCAGCCTGGGACCCGGAGGAACTGAAGCTTTCTTT. Its translation is CASSLGPGGTEAFF.